The 5 T cell receptor beta chains presented below share a single source sample, sequenced in a study of blood T cell repertoires in COVID-19. Using immunoSEQ multiplex PCR, the repertoire was profiled, and TCRdb retains in-frame clones only, with some absent. The data hold some 99,000 clones, with around 85% observed a single time. The specimen was peripheral blood. The receptor source for this set is an elderly woman with acute or convalescent COVID-19.

The chain couples TRBV5-1 to TRBJ1-4; 7 nucleotides align to TRBD1. The ends lost 0 bases at V and 5 bases at J; junction bases unmatched: 4. CDR1 SGHRS and CDR2 YFSETQ come from the germline V gene. The CDR3 totals 15 residues. The CDR3 DNA follows: TGCGCCAGCAGCTTGGAAGGGGGCGCGAATGAAAAACTGTTTTTT. It is translated as CASSLEGGANEKLFF.

The chain uses TRBV7-3 and TRBJ2-2; a weak D match, TRBD1 (5 bases). The CDR3 extends over 14 amino acids. The germline gives CDR1 SGHTA, CDR2 FQGTGA. Trimming cost V 3 bases and J 8 bases, with 13 bases left between them. This chain's CDR3 is CASSFGQGPGELFF. The CDR3 bases are TGTGCCAGCAGCTTCGGGCAGGGTCCGGGGGAGCTGTTTTTT.

The chain recombines TRBV6-4 with TRBJ1-1; D not resolved. Trimming shortened V by 0 bases and J by 3 bases, and 8 bases separated the two germline ends. The germline gives CDR1 MRHNA, CDR2 SNTAGT. The length of the CDR3 is 14 residues. CDR3 protein: CASSDSRGYTEAFF. In DNA form, the CDR3 reads TGTGCCAGCAGTGACTCGCGGGGATACACTGAAGCTTTCTTT.

The V call is TRBV7-6, the J call TRBJ2-2, with TRBD1 matching 8 bases. CDR3 length: 15 amino acids. V shed 1 base and J 4 bases; nucleotides not matched to a gene: 2. Germline lookup yields CDR1 SGHVS and CDR2 FNYEAQ. In nucleotides, the CDR3 is TGTGCCAGCAGCTTAGGGACAGGGATCACCGGGGAGCTGTTTTTT. Amino acids: CASSLGTGITGELFF.

This clone was picked up a small number of times. The V and J genes are TRBV28 and TRBJ1-5; 7 bases agree with TRBD1. Trimming removed 2 bases from V and 2 bases from J; junction bases left unmatched: 21. The CDR3 runs 21 residues. Germline CDR1 reads MDHEN; CDR2 reads SYDVKM. This CDR3 reads CASSLGERQGLSVLGNQPQHF. CDR3 DNA sequence: TGTGCCAGCAGTTTAGGGGAGAGACAGGGCTTGTCAGTGCTTGGCAATCAGCCCCAGCATTTT.